This entry features one T cell receptor beta chain sequence. Its antigen is not identified. Germline V gene sequence: CDR1 SGHVS, CDR2 FNYEAQ. The germline V and J ends were trimmed by 6 bases and 14 bases, with 20 bases remaining between them. This CDR3 contains 13 residues. Using a J-beta primer mix together with a sample-barcoded 5' primer, a second PCR was run for about 6 to 12 cycles. Using its own MiXCR run on the 5' RACE reads, TCRdb lists one record per CDR3 protein. This sample carries roughly 1,500,000 distinct CDR3 sequences, around 42% of them seen once, and the ten largest clones take 7.9%. This specimen comes from a study of blood T cells in healthy people across ages. The study, taken as a whole, reports: Expanded clonotype shifts may have been confounded, as the donors had an unknown CMV status. Older age coincided with a roughly linear decline in TCR beta diversity per million T cells.

Sequenced sample: blood. The source of this sequence is a woman aged 18-29 years in good health. The chain couples TRBV7-6 to TRBJ2-1; D might be TRBD1 (5 bases). The DNA of the CDR3 is TGTGCCAGCAGGAGTCGACCGCCGACAGAGGAGTTCTTC. Translating it yields CASRSRPPTEEFF.